Shown below are 9 T cell receptor beta chains from a single sample sequenced in a study of T cell responses to AZD1222 COVID-19 vaccine. Method: immunoSEQ multiplex PCR; TCRdb's copy keeps in-frame clones and lacks some. The table lists some 98,000 clones, about nine tenths of them singletons, with roughly 15% in the top ten. The sample in question was peripheral blood, obtained 28 days after the second AZD1222 dose. Every receptor here comes from an adult who received the AZD1222 COVID-19 vaccine.

The J gene is TRBJ1-1, the V gene TRBV6-1; 7 bases map to TRBD1. The germline CDR1 and CDR2 sequences are MNHNS and SASEGT. The CDR3 contains 15 residues. V dropped 2 bases and J dropped 8; count of bases not matched to a gene: 11. CDR3 nucleotide sequence: TGTGCCAGCAGTGAATACTGGGACAGCAAATACGAAGCTTTCTTT. Translation gives CASSEYWDSKYEAFF.

This chain uses TRBV7-7 with TRBJ1-1; no firm D call. The CDR3 loop spans 13 amino acids. The germline V gene encodes CDR1 SSHAT and CDR2 FNYEAQ (reference sequence). V was cut by 2 bases and J by 4 bases, with 8 bases left in between. The CDR3 coding sequence is TGTGCCAGCAGCTTAACTGACATCACTGAAGCTTTCTTT. The encoded protein is CASSLTDITEAFF.

The J gene is TRBJ2-7, the V gene TRBV4-1; 7 nucleotides line up with TRBD1. This CDR3 is 14 amino acids long. Germline-derived CDR1 and CDR2 are MGHRA and YSYEKL. V shed 3 bases, J shed 3 bases, and the junction held 5 bases outside the gene matches. The chain's CDR3 is CASSHVGQYYEQYF. DNA for the CDR3: TGCGCCAGCAGCCACGTGGGACAGTACTACGAGCAGTACTTC.

This clone appeared once. V gene TRBV6-5 combines with J gene TRBJ1-6; 8 nucleotides agree with TRBD1. Germline loops: CDR1 MNHEY, CDR2 SVGAGI. Trimming took 6 bases from V and 10 from J; bases not matched to a gene: 8. The CDR3 is 14 amino acids. CDR3 amino acids: CASSETGDGSPLHF. CDR3 bases: TGTGCCAGCAGCGAGACAGGGGATGGGTCACCCCTCCACTTT.

This clone was detected only once. V and J are TRBV4-2 and TRBJ1-2, with D perhaps matching TRBD1 (5 bases). Germline V lookup: CDR1 LGHNA, CDR2 YNFKEQ. The CDR3 is 15 residues long. Trimming left V 4 bases short and J 1 base short, with 13 bases between. The CDR3: CASSPAGGVNYGYTF. In nucleotides, the CDR3 is TGTGCCAGCAGCCCCGCGGGGGGGGTTAACTATGGCTACACCTTC.

The gene calls are TRBV27 and TRBJ2-1, with a weak D call TRBD1 (5 bases). Germline V lookup: CDR1 MNHEY, CDR2 SMNVEV (reference sequence). Trimming pared 6 bases from V and 4 bases from J, leaving 13 bases between. CDR3 length: 14 amino acids. CDR3: CASRGAGHYNEQFF. CDR3 coding DNA: TGTGCCAGCAGAGGGGCAGGCCATTACAATGAGCAGTTCTTC.

The rearrangement uses TRBV27 and TRBJ2-7; D remains ambiguous. Trimming pared 0 bases from V and 1 base from J, leaving 7 bases between. Germline V gene data show CDR1 as MNHEY and CDR2 as SMNVEV (reference sequence). CDR3 length: 14 amino acids. This CDR3 is CASSLSTNSYEQYF. The CDR3 DNA follows: TGTGCCAGCAGTTTATCAACAAATTCCTACGAGCAGTACTTC.

A single count supports this clone. The V gene is TRBV2, the J gene TRBJ1-2, with a possible D match to TRBD1 (5 bases). This CDR3 comprises 13 residues. Trimming pared 3 bases from V and 5 bases from J, leaving 10 bases between. Germline V CDR1 and CDR2: SNHLY, FYNNEI. The CDR3 loop reads CASSDGGSYGYTF. The CDR3 nucleotides read TGTGCCAGCAGTGATGGGGGGAGTTATGGCTACACCTTC. The complete variable domain, with remaining parts taken from reference TRBV2 and TRBJ1-2, reads EPEVTQTPSHQVTQMGQEVILRCVPISNHLYFYWYRQILGQKVEFLVSFYNNEISEKSEIFDDQFSVERPDGSNFTLKIRSTKLEDSAMYFCASSDGGSYGYTFGSGTRLTVV.

There are a few counts of this clone. The chain uses TRBV19 and TRBJ2-2; tentatively, D is TRBD1 (9 bases). Looked up from germline, CDR1 is LNHDA and CDR2 is SQIVND (reference sequence). With 7 bases removed from V and 5 bases from J, the gap between germline ends came to 20 bases. The CDR3 spans 16 residues. CDR3 sequence: CASTHSGTGSTGELFF. For the CDR3, the DNA is TGTGCCAGTACCCATAGCGGGACAGGGAGTACCGGGGAGCTGTTTTTT.